Below are 23 T cell receptor beta chains sequenced from a single sample in a study of monozygotic twins with inflammatory bowel disease. TCRdb re-called the 5' RACE reads; every CDR3 protein appears as one record, without DNA. Across some 400,000 distinct CDR3 sequences, the top ten clones capture 2% to 2.5% of the sample. The specimen was blood. The source is a human donor with ulcerative colitis or Crohn's disease, or a healthy co-twin of an affected twin (not recorded which).

The chain is built from TRBV30 and TRBJ1-4. CDR3 length: 13 amino acids. Germline CDR1 reads GTSNPN; CDR2 reads SVGIG (reference sequence). CDR3 sequence: CAWSVGTNEKLFF.

The chain carries TRBV3-1 and TRBJ2-3; the D call of TRBD1 rests on TCRdb alone, since no DNA is present to check it. This CDR3 has 15 amino acids. The V gene's germline CDR1 is LGHDT and CDR2 YNNKEL (reference sequence). The CDR3 is CASRTGGISTDTQYF.

The rearrangement joins TRBV7-2 to TRBJ2-1; checking the TCRdb D call of TRBD2 is not possible without DNA. The CDR3 runs 17 residues. Germline values: CDR1 SGHTA, CDR2 FQGNSA. CDR3 loop: CASSLGRRASSYNEQFF.

Here the CDR3 reads CASSLVLSGRGYNEQFF. The chain links TRBV11-2 to TRBJ2-1; checking the TCRdb D call of TRBD1 is not possible without DNA. Germline V gives CDR1 SGHAT, CDR2 FQNNGV. CDR3 size: 17 residues.

V usage is TRBV15 and J usage is TRBJ2-5; TCRdb's assignment of TRBD2 cannot be checked, as there is no DNA. This CDR3 comprises 14 residues. Germline V CDR1 and CDR2: LNHNV, YYDKDF (reference sequence). CDR3 protein: CATSGGGPQETQYF.

The chain carries TRBV7-8 and TRBJ2-1; TCRdb's D call, TRBD1, is unchecked because there is no DNA. The CDR3 is made up of 14 amino acids. The germline V gene has CDR1 SGHVS and CDR2 FQNEAQ. The CDR3 sequence: CASSEQTVLNEQFF.

The V call is TRBV10-3, the J call TRBJ2-1; the TCRdb call, TRBD1, lacks DNA for checking. CDR1 and CDR2 from the germline V gene are ENHRY and SYGVKD. The CDR3 covers 14 residues. This chain's CDR3 is CAISDGTDPNEQFF.

CDR3 amino acids: CASSSQGADNNSPLHF. The chain uses TRBV5-1 and TRBJ1-6; TCRdb's D call of TRBD1 is untestable without DNA. This CDR3 spans 16 amino acids. Per germline, CDR1 SGHRS and CDR2 YFSETQ.

The V call is TRBV5-1, the J call TRBJ1-2. CDR1 and CDR2 (germline): SGHRS, YFSETQ. This CDR3 contains 13 residues. The chain's CDR3 is CASSITAVYGYTF.

This sequence joins TRBV2 and TRBJ1-1; without DNA, the TCRdb call of TRBD1 cannot be checked. The CDR3 loop spans 15 amino acids. Germline V gives CDR1 SNHLY, CDR2 FYNNEI. The CDR3: CASTKTGGPYTEAFF.

The chain's CDR3 is CASKLGTSGNEQFF. This chain joins TRBV2 and TRBJ2-1; TCRdb names TRBD2, which stays unverified in the absence of DNA. Germline V lookup: CDR1 SNHLY, CDR2 FYNNEI. The CDR3 has 14 amino acids.

The chain carries TRBV4-1 and TRBJ2-1. There are 11 residues in the CDR3. The germline V gene has CDR1 MGHRA and CDR2 YSYEKL. CDR3 region: CASSIRSEQFF.

The genes are TRBV6-1 and TRBJ2-1; TCRdb's D call, TRBD2, is unchecked because there is no DNA. The CDR3 has 15 amino acids. The germline gives CDR1 MNHNS, CDR2 SASEGT. CDR3: CASILAGGNSNEQFF.

The chain recombines TRBV9 with TRBJ1-2; TCRdb's D call of TRBD1 is untestable without DNA. Germline CDR1 SGDLS, CDR2 YYNGEE. This CDR3 comprises 14 residues. This CDR3 is CASSATGGGSGYTF.

This sequence joins TRBV7-3 and TRBJ2-1; absent DNA, TCRdb's TRBD2 call cannot be checked. The CDR3 loop spans 16 amino acids. Germline V gives CDR1 SGHTA, CDR2 FQGTGA. The CDR3 sequence: CASSLMSGGTYNEQFF.

The chain couples TRBV19 to TRBJ2-6; TCRdb returns TRBD1, unconfirmable since there is no DNA. Germline values: CDR1 LNHDA, CDR2 SQIVND (reference sequence). The CDR3 extends over 21 amino acids. CDR3 region: CASSLTLNRDRHFSGANVLTF.

V gene TRBV7-9 combines with J gene TRBJ2-7. The CDR3 has 14 amino acids. Germline values: CDR1 SEHNR, CDR2 FQNEAQ (reference sequence). The CDR3 sequence: CASTQSRSSYEQYF.

The J gene is TRBJ1-1, the V gene TRBV20-1. The CDR3 is 12 residues long. CDR1 is DFQATT, CDR2 SNEGSKA, per germline (reference sequence). CDR3 amino acids: CSARRQRTEAFF.

This chain uses TRBV20-1 with TRBJ2-2. Germline CDR1 is DFQATT and CDR2 is SNEGSKA (reference sequence). CDR3 size: 14 residues. The chain's CDR3 is CSAGLQALAGELFF.

The chain employs TRBV6-1 and TRBJ1-4; there is no DNA to check the TCRdb D call of TRBD1. The CDR3 sequence is 15 residues long. Germline assignment: CDR1 MNHNS and CDR2 SASEGT. The CDR3 region is CASRKDISTNEKLFF.

The chain uses TRBV5-1 and TRBJ2-7; no DNA is available, so the TRBD1 call from TCRdb remains unchecked. The germline V gene encodes CDR1 SGHRS and CDR2 YFSETQ. This CDR3 comprises 13 residues. This chain's CDR3 is CASSPGQGDEQYF.

The chain couples TRBV9 to TRBJ2-7; TCRdb names TRBD1, which stays unverified in the absence of DNA. Per germline, CDR1 SGDLS and CDR2 YYNGEE. The CDR3 has 16 residues. CDR3 sequence: CASSVTGGDLREEQYF.

This sequence joins TRBV14 and TRBJ2-2; the D call from TCRdb, TRBD2, cannot be confirmed without DNA. The CDR3 is 16 amino acids. Per the germline V gene, CDR1 is SGHDN and CDR2 is FVKESK. CDR3 protein: CASSQLGLDDTGELFF.